A selection of T cell receptor beta chains follows, all from one sample in a study of response to subunit inactivated influenza vaccine. Each CDR3 protein gets one entry after TCRdb re-called the RT-PCR reads with MiXCR. This table holds under 500,000 distinct CDR3 sequences, about 10% found once. The sequenced sample was PBMCs from blood, obtained roughly 47 days after vaccination. Receptor source: a man aged 45-65 years who received an inactivated influenza vaccine. The CDR3 runs from the conserved cysteine through the conserved F or W. A D gene is named only where the DNA matches it firmly. Clone size appears in some rows only: once, few, many, or a class for an expanded clone.

d_call j_call clone_size v_call cdr3_nt cdr3_aa
NA TRBJ1-1 NA TRBV7-9 TGTGCCAGCGGGGGCTGGGGCACTGAAGCTTTCTTT CASGGWGTEAFF
NA TRBJ2-5 few TRBV6-6 TGTGCCAGCCGATTTCTGGAGACCCAGTACTTC CASRFLETQYF
NA TRBJ1-4 NA TRBV14 TGTGCCAGCAGCCAAGTTCGGGGGCTCAGTGAAAAACTGTTTTTT CASSQVRGLSEKLFF
NA TRBJ2-7 NA TRBV11-2 TGTGCCAGCAGCTTAGTGGGACTGGTATCTCGCGAGCAGTACTTC CASSLVGLVSREQYF
TRBD2 TRBJ2-1 few TRBV2 TGTGCCAGCAGTGGGACTACTAGCGGCAATGAGCAGTTCTTC CASSGTTSGNEQFF
TRBD1 TRBJ1-2 NA TRBV28 TGTGCCAGCAGTCGAGACGGGACAGGGGATGGCTACACCTTC CASSRDGTGDGYTF
TRBD1 TRBJ1-1 few TRBV7-2 TGTGCCAGCAGCCCGGACAGGGGGCTCACTGAAGCTTTCTTT CASSPDRGLTEAFF
TRBD1 TRBJ2-6 NA TRBV5-1 TGCGCCAGCAGCCAAAGGACAGGGTCTGGGGCCAACGTCCTGACTTTC CASSQRTGSGANVLTF
NA TRBJ2-2 few TRBV4-3 TGCGCCAGCAGTTCAGGGAGTGCGAGCCAGGCCCCGAACACCGGGGAGCTGTTTTTT CASSSGSASQAPNTGELFF
NA TRBJ1-5 many TRBV6-6 TGTGCCAGCGGGGTATATAGCAATCAGCCCCAGCATTTT CASGVYSNQPQHF
TRBD2 TRBJ2-3 few TRBV5-1 TGCGCCAGCAGCTTGGGGAGTTCTAGCGGGGGAACAGATACGCAGTATTTT CASSLGSSSGGTDTQYF
NA TRBJ1-1 few TRBV6-5 TGTGCCAGCAGTTACTCGGGGGTCGGGACTGAAGCTTTCTTT CASSYSGVGTEAFF
TRBD1 TRBJ2-2 many TRBV6-6 TGTGCCAGCAATTCAGGGGGTCCCGGGGAGCTGTTTTTT CASNSGGPGELFF
TRBD2 TRBJ2-1 many TRBV15 TGTGCCACCAGCGGCGGAGGACTAGCGGGAAACTATGAGCAGTTCTTC CATSGGGLAGNYEQFF
NA TRBJ2-7 NA TRBV6-1 TGTGCCAGCAGTCCGCCAGACAAGTCCTACGAGCAGTACTTC CASSPPDKSYEQYF
TRBD1 TRBJ1-6 NA TRBV5-1 TGCGCCAGCAGCTCACAGGGGTATAATTCACCCCTCCACTTT CASSSQGYNSPLHF
TRBD1 TRBJ2-1 NA TRBV28 TGTGCCAGTTATACAGGGGGCTCCTACAATGAGCAGTTCTTC CASYTGGSYNEQFF